This TCR beta chain was sequenced for a study of early T cells in non-severe SARS-CoV-2 infection. Across the whole study: Alpha and beta chains were unpaired, from unsorted whole-blood bulk RNA.

Germline CDR1 reads SGHTA; CDR2 reads FQGTGA. This CDR3 comprises 16 residues. The V end lost 5 bases, the J end lost 2 bases, and 16 bases lay between the germline ends. Individual cDNA molecules each received unique molecular identifiers attached to them. TCRdb reprocessed the 5' RACE reads via MiXCR and lists one record per CDR3 protein. Of around 83,000 distinct CDR3 sequences in the sample, less than 15% are singletons; the top ten hold 3.5% to 5%. The source is an adult who was a healthcare worker with PCR-confirmed SARS-CoV-2 infection or an uninfected control (not recorded which). Source: whole blood, taken at baseline. The J gene is TRBJ2-1, the V gene TRBV7-3; D possibly uses TRBD1 or TRBD2 (5 bases each). CDR3 nucleotide sequence: TGTGCCAGCAGCCCCAGTATGGGACGGACCTACAATGAGCAGTTCTTC. This gives the protein CASSPSMGRTYNEQFF.